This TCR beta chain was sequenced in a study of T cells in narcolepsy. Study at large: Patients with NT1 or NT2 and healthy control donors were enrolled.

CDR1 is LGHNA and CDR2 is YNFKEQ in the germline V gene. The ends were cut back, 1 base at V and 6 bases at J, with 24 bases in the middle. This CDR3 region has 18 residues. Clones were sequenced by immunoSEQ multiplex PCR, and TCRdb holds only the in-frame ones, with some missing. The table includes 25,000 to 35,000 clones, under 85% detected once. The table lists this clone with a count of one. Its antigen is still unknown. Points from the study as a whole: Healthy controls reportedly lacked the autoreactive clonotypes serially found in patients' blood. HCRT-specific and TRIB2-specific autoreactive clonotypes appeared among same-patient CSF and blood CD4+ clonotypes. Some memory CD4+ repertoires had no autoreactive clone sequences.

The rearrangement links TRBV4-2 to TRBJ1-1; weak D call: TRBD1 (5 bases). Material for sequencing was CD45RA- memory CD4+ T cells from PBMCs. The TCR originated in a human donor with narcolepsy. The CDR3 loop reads CASSQGNAKLPGRAEAFF. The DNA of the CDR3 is TGTGCCAGCAGCCAAGGTAACGCCAAACTCCCAGGCAGGGCTGAAGCTTTCTTT.